This TCR beta chain was identified during a study of a mutant IDH1 vaccine in newly diagnosed glioma. Study information: Vaccination started 4-6 weeks after radiotherapy alone, or with temozolomide cycles. Treated patients comprised approximately 60% males and around 38% females, mean age about 40 years. Pretreatment consisted of radiotherapy, temozolomide, or both, with most receiving both.

The time point here: week 47, end of study. Every single dose of the vaccine, 300 ug of mutant IDH1 20-mer peptide, came with topical imiquimod. This clone has a single count. What it binds is not known. The CDR3 covers 18 residues. The trim removed 4 bases at V and 0 bases at J, leaving 5 bases unmatched. Per the germline V gene, CDR1 is LNHDA and CDR2 is SQIVND (reference sequence). Study-level results: Whatever changes occurred in top peripheral T cell clonotypes seemed unrelated to pseudoprogression.

Produced via immunoSEQ multiplex PCR; TCRdb's table is partial and in-frame only. Found here are tens of thousands of clones, over 75% of them singletons; the top ten hold more than 5%. This chain connects TRBV19 to TRBJ2-1; TRBD2 agrees at 14 bases. The sequence came from a man aged 40-55 years with glioma. This material consisted of PBMCs, taken from a glioma patient whose treatment included an IDH1 peptide vaccine. The CDR3 is CASSTRLAGGSSYNEQFF. In DNA form, the CDR3 reads TGTGCCAGTAGTACTAGACTAGCGGGGGGGAGCTCCTACAATGAGCAGTTCTTC.